Each of the 8 T cell receptor beta chains below was sequenced from the same sample in a study of a mutant IDH1 vaccine in newly diagnosed glioma. Antigen specificity for these receptors is unknown. Clones were sequenced by immunoSEQ multiplex PCR, and TCRdb holds only the in-frame ones, with some missing. The sample has around 27,000 clones, 70% to 80% seen once. Time point: week 11, during vaccination. With topical imiquimod, each dose of the vaccine consisted of 300 ug of mutant IDH1 20-mer peptide. The specimen was PBMCs, collected from a glioma patient whose treatment included an IDH1 peptide vaccine. Every receptor here comes from a woman younger than 35 with glioma.

The V call is TRBV5-1, the J call TRBJ1-1, with 9 bases matching TRBD1. The CDR3 loop spans 15 amino acids. V lost 0 bases to trimming and J lost 5 bases; unmatched junction nucleotides: 5. Looked up from germline, CDR1 is SGHRS and CDR2 is YFSETQ. The CDR3 spells CASSLGDRVGTEAFF. The CDR3 nucleotides are TGCGCCAGCAGCTTGGGGGACAGGGTCGGGACTGAAGCTTTCTTT.

This chain links TRBV2 with TRBJ2-2; D possibly corresponds to TRBD2 (6 bases). The V and J ends lost 1 base and 1 base respectively, with 10 bases between them. Germline assignment: CDR1 SNHLY and CDR2 FYNNEI. The CDR3 totals 16 residues. CDR3 sequence reads: CASSEVVAENTGELFF. The CDR3, as DNA: TGTGCCAGCAGTGAAGTGGTAGCGGAGAACACCGGGGAGCTGTTTTTT.

The CDR3: CASSMFGGEQYF. The CDR3 DNA follows: TGTGCCAGTAGTATGTTTGGGGGAGAGCAGTACTTC. The chain recombines TRBV19 with TRBJ2-7; D could derive from TRBD1 or TRBD2 (5 bases each). Trimming took 3 bases from V and 7 from J, leaving 10 bases between them. CDR1 is LNHDA, CDR2 SQIVND, per germline (reference sequence). The CDR3 runs 12 residues.

The chain joins TRBV2 to TRBJ2-5; D is unresolved. CDR3 length: 14 residues. Trimming took 3 bases from V and 2 from J, leaving 10 bases between them. Looked up from germline, CDR1 is SNHLY and CDR2 is FYNNEI. The CDR3 region has the DNA TGTGCCAGCAGTGATCCAGCCGGTCAAGAGACCCAGTACTTC. Translating gives CASSDPAGQETQYF.

Only a few counts were recorded for this clone. This chain links TRBV14 with TRBJ1-1; 8 bases map to TRBD1. The CDR3 length is 15 residues. From germline, CDR1 is SGHDN and CDR2 FVKESK. V dropped 3 bases and J dropped 5; count of bases not matched to a gene: 8. The CDR3 reads CASSHRGRGLTEAFF. The CDR3 region has the DNA TGTGCCAGCAGCCACAGGGGGCGCGGGTTAACTGAAGCTTTCTTT.

V and J are TRBV5-6 and TRBJ2-1; 11 bases line up with TRBD2. Germline loops: CDR1 SGHDT, CDR2 YYEEEE. The length of the CDR3 is 15 residues. The ends lost 4 bases at V and 4 bases at J; junction bases unmatched: 4. The CDR3 spells CASSLGLAVYNEQFF. CDR3 bases: TGTGCCAGCAGCCTGGGACTAGCGGTTTACAATGAGCAGTTCTTC.

This sequence joins TRBV25-1 and TRBJ1-2; possibly TRBD1 for D (6 bases). CDR1 is MGHDK, CDR2 SYGVNS, per germline. Trimming left V 3 bases short and J 8 bases short, with 22 bases between. This CDR3 comprises 16 residues. The DNA of the CDR3 is TGTGCCAGCAGTGATGGGGGGGATGGGGGCCGACCCGGCTACACCTTC. Protein: CASSDGGDGGRPGYTF.

The J gene is TRBJ1-1, the V gene TRBV2; no firm D call. Looked up from germline, CDR1 is SNHLY and CDR2 is FYNNEI. The CDR3 spans 14 residues. V was cut by 5 bases and J by 0 bases, with 10 bases left in between. The CDR3, as DNA: TGTGCCAGCAGTCCTGGACTCATGAACACTGAAGCTTTCTTT. Its protein is CASSPGLMNTEAFF.